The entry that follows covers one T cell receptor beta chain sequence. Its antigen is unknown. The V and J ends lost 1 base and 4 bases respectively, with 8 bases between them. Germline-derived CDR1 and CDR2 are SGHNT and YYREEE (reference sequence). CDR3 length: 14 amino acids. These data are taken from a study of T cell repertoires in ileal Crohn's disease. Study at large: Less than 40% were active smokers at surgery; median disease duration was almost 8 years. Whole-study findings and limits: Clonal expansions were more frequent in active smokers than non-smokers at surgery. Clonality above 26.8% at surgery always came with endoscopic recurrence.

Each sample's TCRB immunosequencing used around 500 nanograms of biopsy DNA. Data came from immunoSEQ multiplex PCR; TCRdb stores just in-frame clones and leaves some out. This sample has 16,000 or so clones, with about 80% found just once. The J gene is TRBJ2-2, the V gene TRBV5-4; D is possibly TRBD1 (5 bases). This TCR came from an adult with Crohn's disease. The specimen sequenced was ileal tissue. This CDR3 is CASSLPGRTGELFF. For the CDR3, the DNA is TGTGCCAGCAGCTTGCCAGGGCGCACCGGGGAGCTGTTTTTT.